This T cell receptor (beta chain) was recovered during a study of blood T cell repertoires in COVID-19. Looking at the study overall: PBMCs, B-cell-depleted T cells, or T cells were the source of the cDNA or gDNA that made up the material.

Patients in Seattle were enrolled during active infection, then followed longitudinally. Methods used by the authors: From reference gene primer amplification, estimates of nucleated cell counts were derived. Assay used: immunoSEQ multiplex PCR; TCRdb lists only in-frame clones, some missing. For V, J and clone size, that table is used; D and trimming come from the DNA. Of 200,000 or so clones listed, roughly 80% are singletons. This CDR3 comprises 13 residues. Germline CDR1 reads SGHTA; CDR2 reads FQGNSA. Trimming removed 5 bases from V and 8 bases from J, with 15 bases in between. The chain recombines TRBV7-2 with TRBJ1-2, with D perhaps TRBD1 (5 bases). The clonotype comes from a man in his sixties with COVID-19, enrolled during active disease. Sequencing used peripheral blood. The CDR3 loop reads CASSPRGGAGYTF. CDR3 nucleotide sequence: TGTGCCAGCAGCCCCCGGGGAGGGGCCGGCTACACCTTC.